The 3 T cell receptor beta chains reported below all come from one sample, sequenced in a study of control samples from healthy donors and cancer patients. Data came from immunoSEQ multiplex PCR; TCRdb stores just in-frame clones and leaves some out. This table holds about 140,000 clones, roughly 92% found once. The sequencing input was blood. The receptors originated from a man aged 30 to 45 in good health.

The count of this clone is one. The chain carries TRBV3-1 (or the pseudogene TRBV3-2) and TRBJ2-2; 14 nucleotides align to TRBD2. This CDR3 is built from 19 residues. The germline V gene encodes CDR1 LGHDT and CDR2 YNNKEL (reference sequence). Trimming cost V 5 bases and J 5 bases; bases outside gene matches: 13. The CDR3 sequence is CASSSDRTSGRSRTGELFF. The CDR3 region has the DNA TGTGCCAGCAGCTCTGATAGGACTAGCGGGAGGTCCAGGACCGGGGAGCTGTTTTTT.

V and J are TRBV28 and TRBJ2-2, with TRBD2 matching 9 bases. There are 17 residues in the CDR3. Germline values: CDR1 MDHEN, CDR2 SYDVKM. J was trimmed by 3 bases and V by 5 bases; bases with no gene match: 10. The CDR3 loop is CASSAQLAGHHTGELFF. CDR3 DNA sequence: TGTGCCAGCAGTGCCCAACTAGCGGGCCATCACACCGGGGAGCTGTTTTTT.

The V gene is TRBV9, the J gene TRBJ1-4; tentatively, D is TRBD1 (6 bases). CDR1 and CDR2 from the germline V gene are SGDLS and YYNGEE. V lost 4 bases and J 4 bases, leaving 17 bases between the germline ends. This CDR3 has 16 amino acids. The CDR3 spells CASSPRGLTINEKLFF. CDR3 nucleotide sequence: TGTGCCAGCAGCCCCCGGGGGCTCACGATTAATGAAAAACTGTTTTTT.